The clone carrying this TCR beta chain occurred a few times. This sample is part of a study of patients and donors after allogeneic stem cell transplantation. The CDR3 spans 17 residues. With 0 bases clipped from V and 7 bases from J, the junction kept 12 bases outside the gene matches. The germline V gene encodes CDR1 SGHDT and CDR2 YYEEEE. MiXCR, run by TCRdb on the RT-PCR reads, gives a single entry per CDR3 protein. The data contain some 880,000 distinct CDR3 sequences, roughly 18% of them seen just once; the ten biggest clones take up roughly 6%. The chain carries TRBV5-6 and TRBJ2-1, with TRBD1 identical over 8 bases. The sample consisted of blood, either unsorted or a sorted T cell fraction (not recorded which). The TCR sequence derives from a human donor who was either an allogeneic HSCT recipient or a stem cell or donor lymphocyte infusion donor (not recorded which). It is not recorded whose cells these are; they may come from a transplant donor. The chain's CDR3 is CASSLGFSGGLRNEQFF. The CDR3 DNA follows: TGTGCCAGCAGCTTGGGTTTCTCAGGGGGCCTGAGGAATGAGCAGTTCTTC. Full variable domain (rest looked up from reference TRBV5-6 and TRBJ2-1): DAGVTQSPTHLIKTRGQQVTLRCSPKSGHDTVSWYQQALGQGPQFIFQYYEEEERQRGNFPDRFSGHQFPNYSSELNVNALLLGDSALYLCASSLGFSGGLRNEQFFGPGTRLTVL.